These T cell receptor beta chains were read from a single sample in a study of T cells after yellow fever vaccination. TCRdb ran MiXCR on the 5' RACE reads and lists one entry per CDR3 protein. The table includes approximately 610,000 distinct CDR3 sequences, about a sixth detected once. The source material was PBMCs, sampled 4 to 5 days after the first yellow fever vaccination. Receptors were obtained from a man aged 18 to 29 who received the YFV17D yellow fever vaccine. CDR3s include the opening cysteine and the closing phenylalanine or tryptophan. The D gene is left open where the match is weak. Not every row has a clone size; where given, it reads once, few, many or a size class.

D,size,V,J,CDR3,DNA
TRBD2,-,TRBV6-1,TRBJ2-7,CASRLSGDYEQYF,TGTGCCAGCAGGCTTAGCGGGGATTACGAGCAGTACTTC
-,-,TRBV15,TRBJ2-3,CATPMGDTQYF,TGTGCCACCCCAATGGGAGATACGCAGTATTTT
-,-,TRBV9,TRBJ2-5,CASSVVGSGTQYF,TGTGCCAGCAGCGTAGTAGGGTCAGGGACCCAGTACTTC
-,few,TRBV7-9,TRBJ1-6,CASSLGARGSSYNSPLHF,TGTGCCAGCAGCTTAGGGGCTAGGGGGAGCTCCTATAATTCACCCCTCCACTTT
-,-,TRBV7-2,TRBJ2-6,CASSSLNPGSGANVLTF,TGTGCCAGCAGCTCCCTTAACCCGGGCTCTGGGGCCAACGTCCTGACTTTC
-,few,TRBV9,TRBJ1-5,CASSVRPNQPQHF,TGTGCCAGCAGCGTAAGGCCTAATCAGCCCCAGCATTTT
-,-,TRBV9,TRBJ2-3,CASGQGTTSTDTQYF,TGTGCCAGCGGGCAGGGGACCACTAGCACAGATACGCAGTATTTT
TRBD1,few,TRBV19,TRBJ2-7,CASSTGTGWPEQYF,TGTGCCAGTAGTACCGGGACAGGCTGGCCCGAGCAGTACTTC
-,-,TRBV6-1,TRBJ1-2,CASRDPAGPYGYTF,TGTGCCAGCAGGGATCCGGCGGGTCCCTATGGCTACACCTTC
TRBD1,-,TRBV19,TRBJ1-1,CAARDSPMNTEAFF,TGTGCCGCCCGGGACAGTCCCATGAACACTGAAGCTTTCTTT
TRBD1,-,TRBV19,TRBJ2-7,CASSIYGTAYEQYF,TGTGCCAGTAGTATTTACGGGACAGCCTACGAGCAGTACTTC
-,-,TRBV10-3,TRBJ2-3,CAISESPTRNEADTQYF,TGTGCCATCAGTGAGTCGCCGACCCGAAACGAGGCAGATACGCAGTATTTT
-,-,TRBV10-3,TRBJ2-2,CAISESGQGNTGELFF,TGTGCCATCAGTGAGTCCGGGCAGGGCAACACCGGGGAGCTGTTTTTT
-,few,TRBV20-1,TRBJ2-1,CSASRDLSSYNEQFF,TGCAGTGCAAGCCGGGACCTGAGCTCCTACAATGAGCAGTTCTTC
-,-,TRBV20-1,TRBJ2-7,CSASKADYEQYF,TGCAGTGCTAGCAAGGCCGACTACGAGCAGTACTTC
-,many,TRBV18,TRBJ2-5,CASSPPGQETQYF,TGTGCCAGCTCACCACCAGGACAAGAGACCCAGTACTTC
-,-,TRBV7-8,TRBJ1-4,CASRRWPDEKLFF,TGTGCCAGCAGAAGGTGGCCGGATGAAAAACTGTTTTTT
-,-,TRBV7-9,TRBJ2-3,CASSPQGGGVADTQYF,TGTGCCAGCAGCCCTCAGGGGGGAGGAGTCGCAGATACGCAGTATTTT
TRBD1,-,TRBV7-2,TRBJ1-1,CASSSTGGRTEAFF,TGTGCCAGCAGCTCAACAGGGGGGCGGACTGAAGCTTTCTTT
-,-,TRBV20-1,TRBJ1-2,CSASGTGTHGYTF,TGCAGTGCCTCTGGGACCGGGACCCATGGCTACACCTTC
-,-,TRBV11-1,TRBJ2-6,CASSQSILRDGSGANVLTF,TGTGCCAGCAGCCAGAGCATCCTTAGGGACGGCTCTGGGGCCAACGTCCTGACTTTC
TRBD1,few,TRBV25-1,TRBJ2-3,CASSEYLGQGRDTQYF,TGTGCCAGCAGTGAATACCTCGGACAGGGTAGGGATACGCAGTATTTT
TRBD2,few,TRBV27,TRBJ2-1,CASRVLAGGDNEQFF,TGTGCCAGCAGGGTACTAGCGGGGGGCGACAATGAGCAGTTCTTC
-,few,TRBV27,TRBJ1-2,CASSRSSPSAARGYTF,TGTGCCAGCAGTAGAAGCTCGCCTAGCGCGGCGCGAGGCTACACCTTC
-,-,TRBV19,TRBJ2-2,CASSINRAGELFF,TGTGCCAGTAGTATAAATCGGGCCGGGGAGCTGTTTTTT
TRBD1,-,TRBV7-9,TRBJ1-2,CASSRGGFEENYGYTF,TGTGCCAGCAGCCGAGGGGGCTTTGAAGAAAACTATGGCTACACCTTC
TRBD2,-,TRBV2,TRBJ2-7,CASSPSGGSPYEQYF,TGTGCCAGCAGTCCTAGCGGGGGGTCCCCCTACGAGCAGTACTTC
-,-,TRBV20-1,TRBJ2-1,CSASRDAYNEQFF,TGCAGTGCAAGCCGGGACGCCTACAATGAGCAGTTCTTC
-,-,TRBV7-3,TRBJ2-2,CASSFGNRGELFF,TGTGCCAGCAGCTTCGGGAATCGGGGGGAGCTGTTTTTT
-,-,TRBV20-1,TRBJ1-6,CSAPRAQYSYNSPLHF,TGCAGTGCTCCCCGGGCCCAGTACTCCTATAATTCACCCCTCCACTTT
-,-,TRBV4-3,TRBJ1-6,CASSQEGRQFSYNSPLHF,TGCGCCAGCAGCCAAGAAGGGAGACAGTTCTCCTATAATTCACCCCTCCACTTT
-,-,TRBV5-1,TRBJ2-3,CASSSSNLRAYTDTQYF,TGCGCCAGCAGCTCGTCGAACCTCCGGGCCTACACAGATACGCAGTATTTT
TRBD2,few,TRBV20-1,TRBJ2-3,CSAISAGAGASPGTQYF,TGCAGTGCTATTTCGGCCGGAGCGGGGGCCTCGCCGGGGACGCAGTATTTT
TRBD1,few,TRBV5-5,TRBJ2-2,CASRIDRGTGELFF,TGTGCCAGCAGAATTGACAGGGGCACCGGGGAGCTGTTTTTT
-,-,TRBV20-1,TRBJ2-3,CSARDRRRGFAGTQYF,TGCAGTGCTAGAGATCGCAGGCGGGGATTCGCGGGCACGCAGTATTTT
-,-,TRBV7-9,TRBJ1-4,CASSRIATNEKLFF,TGTGCCAGCAGCCGAATTGCAACTAATGAAAAACTGTTTTTT
TRBD2,-,TRBV5-6,TRBJ2-1,CASRVGLAGNLPVNEQFF,TGTGCCAGCAGAGTCGGACTAGCGGGGAACCTGCCTGTCAATGAGCAGTTCTTC
-,few,TRBV6-5,TRBJ1-1,CASSYSIGLLGTEAFF,TGTGCCAGCAGTTACTCGATAGGTCTACTTGGGACTGAAGCTTTCTTT
-,few,TRBV4-3,TRBJ1-4,CASSQDGWRGGEKLFF,TGCGCCAGCAGCCAAGATGGGTGGAGGGGTGGCGAAAAACTGTTTTTT
-,-,TRBV27,TRBJ2-2,CASSLERVANTGELFF,TGTGCCAGCAGTTTAGAGAGGGTTGCCAACACCGGGGAGCTGTTTTTT
TRBD2,few,TRBV6-5,TRBJ2-3,CASSYVVAGLTDTQYF,TGTGCCAGCAGTTACGTGGTAGCGGGGTTAACAGATACGCAGTATTTT
TRBD2,few,TRBV12-3/TRBV12-4,TRBJ2-3,CASSLASWRGAASTDTQYF,TGTGCCAGCAGTTTAGCTTCTTGGCGGGGGGCCGCTAGCACAGATACGCAGTATTTT
-,many,TRBV6-5,TRBJ1-6,CASSYSIPNSYNSPLHF,TGTGCCAGCAGTTACTCGATACCGAATTCCTATAATTCACCCCTCCACTTT
-,-,TRBV18,TRBJ2-1,CASSPRTVDNEQFF,TGTGCCAGCTCACCACGGACGGTGGACAATGAGCAGTTCTTC
-,-,TRBV7-9,TRBJ1-4,CASSEFGTPSEKLFF,TGTGCCAGCAGCGAATTCGGGACACCGAGTGAAAAACTGTTTTTT
-,many,TRBV7-6,TRBJ2-3,CASSLEGLDDFNTQYF,TGTGCCAGCAGCTTAGAGGGGCTCGATGACTTTAATACGCAGTATTTT
-,few,TRBV20-1,TRBJ2-1,CSASQPGGSYNEQFF,TGCAGTGCTAGCCAACCAGGAGGCTCCTACAATGAGCAGTTCTTC
TRBD2,few,TRBV6-2/TRBV6-3,TRBJ2-5,CASSTGTSMAQETQYF,TGTGCCAGCAGTACCGGGACTAGCATGGCACAAGAGACCCAGTACTTC
TRBD1,few,TRBV7-3,TRBJ2-5,CASSPGNRGGETQYF,TGTGCCAGCAGCCCCGGAAACAGGGGTGGGGAGACCCAGTACTTC
-,-,TRBV3-1,TRBJ2-2,CASSSFGGGTGELFF,TGTGCCAGCAGCAGCTTTGGGGGAGGCACCGGGGAGCTGTTTTTT
-,-,TRBV15,TRBJ2-5,CATSREKETQYF,TGTGCCACCAGCAGAGAGAAGGAGACCCAGTACTTC
-,-,TRBV5-1,TRBJ2-2,CATRGFTNTGELFF,TGCGCCACCCGGGGATTTACGAACACCGGGGAGCTGTTTTTT
-,-,TRBV18,TRBJ2-4,CASSPPGASKNIQYF,TGTGCCAGCTCACCACCGGGGGCGTCCAAAAACATTCAGTACTTC
-,-,TRBV7-2,TRBJ1-6,CASSLIGQRINSPLHF,TGTGCCAGCAGCTTAATAGGGCAGAGAATTAATTCACCCCTCCACTTT
-,-,TRBV5-1,TRBJ2-3,CASRIQGVADTQYF,TGCGCCAGCAGAATACAGGGCGTAGCAGATACGCAGTATTTT
TRBD1,-,TRBV7-2,TRBJ2-1,CASSPSGQTYNEQFF,TGTGCCAGCAGCCCCTCGGGACAGACCTACAATGAGCAGTTCTTC
-,few,TRBV20-1,TRBJ2-7,CSAIGRGLYEQYF,TGCAGTGCTATCGGCAGGGGACTCTACGAGCAGTACTTC
TRBD1,few,TRBV2,TRBJ2-1,CASSERDSRNEQFF,TGTGCCAGCAGTGAGAGGGACAGCAGGAATGAGCAGTTCTTC
-,few,TRBV30,TRBJ2-1,CAWGAYEQFF,TGTGCCTGGGGGGCCTATGAGCAGTTCTTC
-,-,TRBV10-2,TRBJ2-7,CASSPRERTYEQYF,TGCGCCAGCTCCCCTAGGGAGCGGACCTACGAGCAGTACTTC